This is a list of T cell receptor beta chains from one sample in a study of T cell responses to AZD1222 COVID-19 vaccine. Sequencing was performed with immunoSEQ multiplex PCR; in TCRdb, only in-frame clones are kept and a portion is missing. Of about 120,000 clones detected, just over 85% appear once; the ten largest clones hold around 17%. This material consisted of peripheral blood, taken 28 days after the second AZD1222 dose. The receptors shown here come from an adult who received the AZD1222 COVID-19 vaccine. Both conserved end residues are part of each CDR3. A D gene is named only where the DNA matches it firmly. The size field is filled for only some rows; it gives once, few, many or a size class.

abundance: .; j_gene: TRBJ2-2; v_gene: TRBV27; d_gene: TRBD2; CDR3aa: CASRLFRGTKSGELFF; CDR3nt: TGTGCCAGCAGACTGTTTCGGGGGACTAAGTCCGGGGAGCTGTTTTTT
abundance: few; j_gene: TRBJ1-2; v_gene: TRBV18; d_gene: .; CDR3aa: CASSPRMTQPALGYTF; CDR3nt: TGTGCCAGCTCACCACGCATGACCCAACCGGCCCTTGGCTACACCTTC
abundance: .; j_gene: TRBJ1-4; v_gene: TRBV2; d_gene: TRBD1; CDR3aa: CASGRQGVGEKLFF; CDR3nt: TGTGCCAGCGGACGACAGGGGGTAGGCGAAAAACTGTTTTTT
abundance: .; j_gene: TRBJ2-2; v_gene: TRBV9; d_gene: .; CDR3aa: CASSAQGELFF; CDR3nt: TGTGCCAGCAGCGCTCAGGGGGAGCTGTTTTTT
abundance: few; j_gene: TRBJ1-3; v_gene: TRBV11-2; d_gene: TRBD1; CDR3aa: CASRPRGFGNTIYF; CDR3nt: TGTGCCAGCAGGCCCAGGGGGTTCGGAAACACCATATATTTT
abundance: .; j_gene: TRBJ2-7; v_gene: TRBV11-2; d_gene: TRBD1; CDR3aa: CASSLVRGTGVAYEQYF; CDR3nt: TGTGCCAGCAGCTTAGTTCGGGGGACAGGGGTCGCCTACGAGCAGTACTTC
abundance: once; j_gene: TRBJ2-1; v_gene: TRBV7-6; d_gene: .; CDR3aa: CASSSQTGSYNEQFF; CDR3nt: TGTGCCAGCAGCTCCCAGACAGGTTCCTACAATGAGCAGTTCTTC
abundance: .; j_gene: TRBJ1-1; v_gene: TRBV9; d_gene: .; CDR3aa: CASRVSPTNTEAFF; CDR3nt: TGTGCCAGCAGGGTAAGTCCAACCAACACTGAAGCTTTCTTT
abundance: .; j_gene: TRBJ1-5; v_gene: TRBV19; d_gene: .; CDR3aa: CASSISWEPQHF; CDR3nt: TGTGCCAGTAGTATAAGCTGGGAGCCCCAGCATTTT
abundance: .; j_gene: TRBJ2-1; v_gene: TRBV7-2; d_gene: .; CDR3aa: CASSLKFTGIRNEQFF; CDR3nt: TGTGCCAGCAGCTTGAAATTCACAGGGATTCGAAATGAGCAGTTCTTC